The 25 T cell receptor beta chains reported below all come from one sample, sequenced in a study of blood T cell repertoires in COVID-19. The method was immunoSEQ multiplex PCR; TCRdb's version includes in-frame clones alone and lacks a portion of them. The repertoire holds over 250,000 clones, with about four fifths as singletons. Material: peripheral blood. The receptors were sampled from a woman between 50 and 59 years old who had recovered from COVID-19.

CDR3: CASSSGGGNTEAFF. CDR3 DNA: TGTGCCAGCAGTAGCGGGGGTGGGAACACTGAAGCTTTCTTT. The chain links TRBV6-5 to TRBJ1-1; a weak D match, TRBD1 (5 bases). The V end lost 5 bases, the J end lost 1 base, and 11 bases lay between the germline ends. CDR3 length equals 14 residues. Germline CDR1 reads MNHEY; CDR2 reads SVGAGI.

The J gene is TRBJ2-6, the V gene TRBV2; 9 bases line up with TRBD2. Trimming cost V 6 bases and J 0 bases; bases outside gene matches: 6. Germline CDR1 SNHLY, CDR2 FYNNEI. The length of the CDR3 is 17 residues. CDR3 DNA sequence: TGTGCCAGCAGAAAAAGCGGGAGGAGCTCTGGGGCCAACGTCCTGACTTTC. Translation: CASRKSGRSSGANVLTF.

Of note for this clone: Relative to the germline gene, one junction end is altered; a read error may explain this. The rearrangement joins TRBV7-3 to TRBJ2-1, with D possibly TRBD2 on 6 matching bases. Germline-derived CDR1 and CDR2 are SGHTA and FQGTGA. This CDR3 is 13 amino acids long. The CDR3 protein is CASSPNGGLPPVF. The CDR3 DNA reads as TGTGCCAGCAGCCCGAACGGGGGTCTCCCCCCGGTCTTC.

This clone was counted once. V gene TRBV4-2 combines with J gene TRBJ2-2; TRBD2 agrees at 7 bases. In germline, CDR1 is LGHNA, CDR2 YNFKEQ. V shed 8 bases and J 0 bases; nucleotides not matched to a gene: 6. The CDR3 spans 15 residues. The CDR3 coding sequence is TGTGCCAGCGGGGCTAGCGGAACGAACACCGGGGAGCTGTTTTTT. Its translation: CASGASGTNTGELFF.

The genes are TRBV6-5 and TRBJ2-3; a weak D match, TRBD2 (5 bases). The germline gives CDR1 MNHEY, CDR2 SVGAGI. The CDR3 runs 12 residues. The ends were cut back, 0 bases at V and 8 bases at J, with 6 bases in the middle. The CDR3 spells CASSYSGSTQYF. CDR3 DNA sequence: TGTGCCAGCAGTTACTCGGGGAGTACGCAGTATTTT.

This chain joins TRBV19 and TRBJ1-2; 7 nucleotides line up with TRBD1. The CDR3 consists of 14 residues. Germline CDR1 LNHDA, CDR2 SQIVND (reference sequence). DNA for the CDR3: TGTGTCTCACCGACCCGGGACAGACCCTATGGCTACACCTTC. Encoded protein: CVSPTRDRPYGYTF.

The chain uses TRBV27 and TRBJ2-3, with 11 bases identical to TRBD2. Germline CDR1 is MNHEY and CDR2 is SMNVEV (reference sequence). With V trimmed by 0 bases and J by 4 bases, 12 bases remained unmatched. This CDR3 spans 19 amino acids. CDR3 protein: CASSLSRGPRLAGPDTQYF. CDR3 nucleotide sequence: TGTGCCAGCAGTTTATCGCGCGGTCCCCGACTAGCGGGGCCAGATACGCAGTATTTT.

The V call is TRBV5-4, the J call TRBJ2-1, with 8 bases fitting TRBD1. The V gene's germline CDR1 is SGHNT and CDR2 YYREEE (reference sequence). This CDR3 comprises 16 residues. V dropped 5 bases and J dropped 6; count of bases not matched to a gene: 13. Here the CDR3 reads CASRDLGQGQTNEQFF. In DNA, the CDR3 is TGTGCCAGCAGGGACCTCGGACAGGGTCAAACCAATGAGCAGTTCTTC.

The chain is built from TRBV18 and TRBJ2-6; D may be TRBD2 (6 bases). This CDR3 is built from 16 residues. V lost 2 bases, J lost 4 bases, and 12 bases lay in between. Germline V gene data show CDR1 as KGHSH and CDR2 as LQKENI. The CDR3 bases are TGTGCCAGCTCACCATCCTCGGGGGTAGGGGCCAACGTCCTGACTTTC. The encoded protein is CASSPSSGVGANVLTF.

In DNA, the CDR3 is TGTGCCAGTACCGGGACTAGCGGGGCAGATACGCAGTATTTT. It translates to CASTGTSGADTQYF. V and J are TRBV7-9 and TRBJ2-3; TRBD2 matches at 13 bases. Germline trimming cut 9 bases from V and 4 bases from J; bases unmatched to any gene: 4. Germline V lookup: CDR1 SEHNR, CDR2 FQNEAQ (reference sequence). The CDR3 sequence is 14 residues long.

The genes are TRBV5-4 and TRBJ2-4; TRBD2 might be the D (6 bases). This CDR3 has 15 amino acids. The germline V gene encodes CDR1 SGHNT and CDR2 YYREEE (reference sequence). Trimming removed 0 bases at V and 0 bases at J, with 7 bases between. The CDR3 loop is CASSLGGVAKNIQYF. DNA for the CDR3: TGTGCCAGCAGCTTGGGGGGGGTAGCCAAAAACATTCAGTACTTC.

This clone was detected only a few times. V usage is TRBV20-1 and J usage is TRBJ2-2; D is unresolved. Between the trimmed V and J ends, which lost 3 bases and 4 bases, there was a span of 12 bases. Germline V lookup: CDR1 DFQATT, CDR2 SNEGSKA (reference sequence). This CDR3 is 14 amino acids long. CDR3 residues: CSASNARSTGELFF. The DNA for the CDR3 is TGCAGTGCTAGTAATGCTCGGAGCACCGGGGAGCTGTTTTTT.

This chain connects TRBV19 to TRBJ2-7; maybe TRBD2 (6 bases). CDR1 and CDR2 from the germline V gene are LNHDA and SQIVND (reference sequence). Trimming removed 7 bases at V and 9 bases at J, with 25 bases between. CDR3 length: 15 residues. CDR3 sequence reads: CASKEGWIGTGGQYF. DNA for the CDR3: TGTGCCAGTAAAGAAGGATGGATCGGGACTGGGGGGCAGTACTTC.

The CDR3 coding sequence is TGCAGCGTAGTGGGACAGGGTCGGGTGCAGTACTTC. Translation: CSVVGQGRVQYF. The chain carries TRBV29-1 and TRBJ2-7; 9 nucleotides align to TRBD1. The V segment lost 6 bases and the J segment 9 bases; nucleotides outside the gene matches: 9. CDR3 length: 12 residues. CDR1 and CDR2 (germline): SQVTM, ANQGSEA.

This clone came up once. The rearrangement links TRBV11-2 to TRBJ2-7; 8 nucleotides line up with TRBD2. Germline-derived CDR1 and CDR2 are SGHAT and FQNNGV. The CDR3 has 15 residues. Trimming took 5 bases from V and 2 from J; bases not matched to a gene: 8. CDR3 region: CASSQRGGGPYEQYF. CDR3 sequence (DNA): TGTGCCAGCAGCCAAAGAGGCGGGGGGCCCTACGAGCAGTACTTC.

This rearrangement joins TRBV6-4 to TRBJ2-1, with 7 bases lining up with TRBD2. J was trimmed by 4 bases and V by 6 bases; bases with no gene match: 12. CDR1 is MRHNA, CDR2 SNTAGT, per germline. This CDR3 is built from 16 residues. DNA for the CDR3: TGTGCCAGCAGGACGAGGGGTAGCGGGCGATACAATGAGCAGTTCTTC. This codes for CASRTRGSGRYNEQFF.

The chain links TRBV30 to TRBJ1-6; 11 bases map to TRBD1. The CDR3 spans 14 residues. The germline V gene has CDR1 GTSNPN and CDR2 SVGIG (reference sequence). The V gene end was trimmed by 5 bases and the J gene end by 7 bases; junction bases not matched to a gene: 4. The DNA of the CDR3 is TGTGCCTGGGAACGGGACAGGGGGAATTCACCCCTCCACTTT. This sequence encodes CAWERDRGNSPLHF.

This rearrangement joins TRBV10-3 to TRBJ1-2; possible D gene TRBD1, 5 bases. The CDR3 consists of 13 residues. Germline V lookup: CDR1 ENHRY, CDR2 SYGVKD. V dropped 6 bases and J dropped 1 base, with 9 bases sitting between them. This CDR3 is CAISRDSNYGYTF. In nucleotides, the CDR3 is TGTGCCATCAGCCGAGACAGTAACTATGGCTACACCTTC.

In this sample, this clone turned up once. The chain carries TRBV28 and TRBJ2-2; TRBD2 aligns across 7 bases. J gave up 5 bases and V 5 bases, and 8 bases lay outside the gene matches. Per the germline V gene, CDR1 is MDHEN and CDR2 is SYDVKM. The CDR3 contains 15 residues. The CDR3 loop is CASSMGGTWTGELFF. The CDR3 nucleotides are TGTGCCAGCAGTATGGGAGGGACCTGGACCGGGGAGCTGTTTTTT.

This clone appeared once. This chain joins TRBV5-4 and TRBJ2-5, with TRBD2 matching over 14 bases. This CDR3 region has 19 residues. Germline CDR1 is SGHNT and CDR2 is YYREEE (reference sequence). The J segment lost 1 base and the V segment lost 0 bases, leaving 8 bases of the junction unmatched. CDR3 DNA: TGTGCCAGCAGCTTGGAAGGGACTAGCGGGAGATTGGGCCAAGAGACCCAGTACTTC. The encoded protein is CASSLEGTSGRLGQETQYF.

This clone was observed a handful of times. The chain has TRBV12-3 or TRBV12-4 and TRBJ2-1; the match to TRBD1 covers 7 bases. V trimming: 5 bases; J trimming: 7 bases; junction bases outside the gene matches: 5. This CDR3 has 13 residues. The CDR3 protein is CASSRQGVNEQFF. The CDR3 DNA is TGTGCCAGCAGTAGACAGGGCGTGAATGAGCAGTTCTTC.

The J gene is TRBJ1-5, the V gene TRBV30, with D tentatively TRBD1 (6 bases). Germline loops: CDR1 GTSNPN, CDR2 SVGIG (reference sequence). The CDR3 has 17 residues. V lost 7 bases and J 1 base, leaving 23 bases between the germline ends. In DNA form, the CDR3 reads TGTGCCTACTCGGGCAGGGGTTTGCCCAGGAGCAATCAGCCCCAGCATTTT. Its translation: CAYSGRGLPRSNQPQHF. Based on the CDR3 plus reference TRBV30 and TRBJ1-5, the full variable domain is SQTIHQWPATLVQPVGSPLSLECTVEGTSNPNLYWYRQAAGRGLQLLFYSVGIGQISSEVPQNLSASRPQDRQFILSSKKLLLSDSGFYLCAYSGRGLPRSNQPQHFGDGTRLSIL.

The V gene is TRBV5-1, the J gene TRBJ2-2; 9 nucleotides align to TRBD1. Germline CDR1 and CDR2: SGHRS and YFSETQ. The CDR3 runs 16 residues. Trimming removed 6 bases from V and 6 bases from J; junction bases left unmatched: 12. CDR3 DNA: TGCGCCAGCAAGTTGATGTGGACAGGGGAGCCCGGGGAGCTGTTTTTT. Translating gives CASKLMWTGEPGELFF.

The rearrangement uses TRBV6-5 and TRBJ2-7; 8 bases map to TRBD2. This CDR3 comprises 15 residues. The V segment lost 7 bases and the J segment 2 bases; nucleotides outside the gene matches: 10. Germline V gene lookup returns CDR1 MNHEY and CDR2 SVGAGI. CDR3 sequence reads: CASNAPSGGTYEQYF. The DNA for the CDR3 is TGTGCCAGCAACGCGCCGTCGGGAGGGACCTACGAGCAGTACTTC.

The rearrangement links TRBV19 to TRBJ1-5; 7 nucleotides match TRBD1. Unmatched junction bases numbered 9, after V lost 10 bases and J lost 6 bases. The germline gives CDR1 LNHDA, CDR2 SQIVND (reference sequence). The CDR3 is made up of 13 amino acids. This chain's CDR3 is CATRDSRGQPQHF. The CDR3 coding sequence is TGTGCCACCCGGGACAGCCGGGGTCAGCCCCAGCATTTT.